This T cell receptor beta chain was found in a study of regulatory T cells in long-lasting Graves disease. Study-level points and caveats: Public clonotype sharing was higher in persistent than newly diagnosed patients.

Construction of the TCR beta libraries employed iRepertoire HTBI primers in conjunction with Arm-PCR of CDR3 regions. In TCRdb, the multiplex PCR reads were re-called with MiXCR into one record per CDR3 protein. The sample includes a few hundred thousand distinct CDR3 sequences, roughly 19% of them seen just once. Time point of the sample: newly diagnosed GD, antithyroid drugs for less than 3 months. PBMCs were the source of the RNA used for TCR sequencing. This clonotype was seen more than once but under ten times. Its antigen is as yet unknown. This may be a read error, as it is one base from a much larger clone. This sample also belongs to another study, concerning T cells in Graves' hyperthyroidism and ophthalmopathy. In that study: Stable disease denoted Graves' hyperthyroidism without ophthalmopathy progression within 18 months. In the first-round RT-PCR of the TCR CDR3, the HTBI primer set was used. Blood also held most thyroid clonotypes expanded beyond 0.001.

The sequenced sample was peripheral blood mononuclear cells (PBMCs), obtained at new diagnosis, from a patient treated with antithyroid drugs. This sequence originates from a woman aged 25 to 39 with Graves disease.

CDR3 region: CASSLETGEYNSPLHF. The DNA of the CDR3 is TGTGCCAGCAGCTTAGAAACCGGCGAGTATAATTCACCCCTCCACTTT. The chain has TRBV7-8 and TRBJ1-6; the D is unclear. The CDR3 has 16 amino acids. Germline CDR1 is SGHVS and CDR2 is FQNEAQ. The V and J ends lost 1 base and 4 bases respectively, with 11 bases between them.